This TCR beta chain was sequenced for a study of blood T cell repertoires in COVID-19 (TCRdb year 2020). A note on the overall study: Samples covering the acute and convalescent phases of COVID-19 were provided by collaborators in the United States, Italy and Spain. Nearly every sample came with metadata listing a de-identified subject ID, COVID-19 status, age in years and sex. The prospective study material was composed of cDNA or gDNA derived from T cells, B-cell-depleted T cells, or PBMCs. Deeply sampled blood TCRbeta repertoires from subjects exposed to, actively infected with, or recovered from COVID-19 were included in the dataset. Samples were obtained from the ongoing ImmuneRACE study (first 160 participants) and from about 1,300 subjects provided by 6 global collaborators. Where available, HLA class I and class II types were obtained from metadata supplied by the sample provider rather than from assay-based typing. A freely available public database, intended as a resource for researchers studying the immune response to SARS-CoV-2, is where the repertoires were released. What the work shows at the level of the full study, not this receptor alone: The amount of clinical and demographic metadata varied by source and participant and was provided uncurated.

Spanning cysteine to phenylalanine, the CDR3 consists of 12 amino acids. The sequence is cut down to CDR3 DNA, 36 bases in frame from base 1. Relative to germline, V is missing 5 bases and J is missing 7 bases, with 4 bases of the junction outside any gene match. As encoded in the germline V gene (reference sequence), CDR1 is LGHDT while CDR2 is YNNKEL. For this clone: Its antigen has not been determined. It has no much larger one-base neighbor in the sample; base qualities were not kept.

TCRbeta CDR3 regions were amplified from genomic DNA by means of the immunoSEQ Assay, a bias-controlled multiplex PCR. The authors processed their data as follows. The number of nucleated cells in each sample was estimated by amplification of reference gene primers within the assay. To quantify the absolute abundance of each unique TCRbeta CDR3 rearrangement, sequence reads were collapsed and filtered. Productive Simpson clonality was computed per sample as the square root of Simpson's diversity index over productive rearrangements. TCRdb took this table from immuneACCESS and kept in-frame rearrangements with V and J called. Such tables lack part of the clones; where checked against another copy, unresolved V genes explain under half of the gap, and the rest is unexplained. V, J and clone size are those of that table, while D and trimming were read from the DNA. The sample contains fewer than 200,000 clones, roughly 77% of them found a single time. Jointly, the top ten make up about 6.8% of the sample.

Each collaborating institution followed its own protocols to collect whole blood in K2EDTA tubes. For TCRbeta analysis, collaborator samples were shipped as frozen whole blood, as isolated PBMCs, or as DNA extracted from either sample type. This TCR came from a man in his 70s with active or convalescent COVID-19. This chain is built from TRBV3-1 (or the pseudogene TRBV3-2) and TRBJ2-5, and 7 bases in between align with TRBD2. Sequencing was performed on peripheral blood. The CDR3 loop reads CASSGGEGTQYF. The nucleotide sequence is given as TGTGCCAGCAGCGGCGGGGAGGGGACCCAGTACTTC.